This T cell receptor beta chain is from a study of blood T cells in healthy people across ages. A second roughly 6 to 11 cycle PCR used barcoded and J-beta primers. One entry per CDR3 protein results from TCRdb running MiXCR on the 5' RACE reads. The sample shows some 850,000 distinct CDR3 sequences, about 26% of them seen only once. Germline V gene lookup returns CDR1 WSHSY and CDR2 SAAADI. V was pared by 3 bases and J by 4 bases, with 5 bases of the junction left unmatched. The CDR3 contains 14 residues. These data were also filed under a second study, of T cells of mothers and their children.

The source material was blood. The chain has TRBV10-2 and TRBJ2-5, with 7 bases matching TRBD2. This receptor was identified in a boy aged 5 to 17 in good health. Here the CDR3 reads CASSDRTRGETQYF. The DNA of the CDR3 is TGCGCCAGCAGTGACCGGACTAGGGGAGAGACCCAGTACTTC.